This T cell receptor beta chain emerged from a study of vaccination and CD4 T cells after COVID-19. Study as a whole: Mild disease affected 8 or 9 convalescent patients and severe disease one, all SARS-CoV-2 positive by nasal swab PCR. Investigators stimulated cells with overlapping spike peptides drawn from SARS-CoV-2, HCoV-NL63, HCoV-OC43 and HCoV-229E. Six males and four females constituted the convalescent cohort, two of whom were Hispanic.

Treatment described: roughly ten-day PBMC culture with coronavirus spike peptide pools or control peptides (ViraFEST assay). Once peptide pools had expanded antigen-specific T cells, ViraFEST sequenced TCRs. Notes on this clonotype: Its antigen is currently unknown.

Germline loops: CDR1 KGHSH, CDR2 LQKENI. This CDR3 region has 14 residues. Trimming took 3 bases from V and 0 from J, leaving 9 bases between them. Cultured CD4+ T cell DNA was sequenced using the Oncomine TCR Beta short-read assay. From the PCR reads, TCRdb called clonotypes with MiXCR, one entry per CDR3 protein. The sample includes around 14,000 distinct CDR3 sequences, roughly 50% of them seen just once. This chain uses TRBV18 with TRBJ2-7; D is unresolved. The TCR sequence derives from a human donor who had recovered from COVID-19. The material sequenced was CD4+ T cells from blood, cultured in vitro. DNA of the CDR3: TGTGCCAGCTCACCGGTTTTCAGCTCCTACGAGCAGTACTTC. Residues: CASSPVFSSYEQYF.